This T cell receptor beta chain was sequenced for a study of T cell repertoires in cytomegalovirus infection. About the research overall: CMV infection plus the matching HLA type was flagged by public TCR beta signatures. Study outcomes and limitations: In two of eight donors, the top clonotype was HLA-C-restricted CMV-specific. Cumulative frequency of public TCR beta families picked out carriers of CMV plus the relevant HLA.

This clonotype has a handful of counts. Antigen: not known. TCRdb re-called the reads with MiXCR, one entry per CDR3 protein. The table includes under 350,000 distinct CDR3 sequences, 8% to 9.5% detected once. The CDR3 is made up of 15 amino acids. The germline V gene has CDR1 SGHAT and CDR2 FQDESV (reference sequence). V lost 7 bases, J lost 9 bases, and 19 bases lay in between. Sequencing was performed on PBMCs. This clonotype originated in a human donor in good health (CMV status not recorded). Some clones in this sample may be carry-over from other donors' samples. The genes are TRBV11-1 and TRBJ1-6; tentative D call: TRBD1 (5 bases). The CDR3 sequence: CASTSTMGGGSPLHF. CDR3 DNA sequence: TGTGCCAGCACCTCCACCATGGGTGGGGGTTCACCCCTCCACTTT. The full variable domain, with the rest looked up from reference TRBV11-1 and TRBJ1-6, is EAEVAQSPRYKITEKSQAVAFWCDPISGHATLYWYRQILGQGPELLVQFQDESVVDDSQLPKDRFSAERLKGVDSTLKIQPAELGDSAMYLCASTSTMGGGSPLHFGNGTRLTVT.